The 31 T cell receptor beta chains below come from one sample, sequenced in a study of T cells in Graves' hyperthyroidism and ophthalmopathy. Amplified TCR beta CDR3 regions derived from RNA transcripts. The primer set for the first-round RT-PCR of the TCR CDR3 was HTBI. One entry per CDR3 protein results from TCRdb running MiXCR on the multiplex PCR reads. The table lists about 400,000 distinct CDR3 sequences, 15% of them singletons, with about 30% in the top ten. What was sequenced was blood. These receptors originate from a woman aged 25-40 years with Graves' hyperthyroidism.

This clonotype was detected many times. The V gene is TRBV28, the J gene TRBJ2-7; 11 bases are shared with TRBD2. J was trimmed by 4 bases and V by 4 bases; bases with no gene match: 12. CDR1 MDHEN and CDR2 SYDVKM come from the germline V gene. The CDR3 is made up of 17 amino acids. CDR3 loop: CASSSELTSGSEYEQYF. The DNA of the CDR3 is TGTGCCAGCAGTTCGGAATTAACTAGCGGGAGTGAGTACGAGCAGTACTTC.

CDR3 in amino acids: CASSLSGTGLYEQYF. The CDR3 DNA follows: TGTGCCAGCAGTTTATCCGGGACAGGGCTTTACGAGCAGTACTTC. The rearrangement joins TRBV28 to TRBJ2-7, with 9 bases aligning to TRBD1. This CDR3 spans 15 amino acids. Per germline, CDR1 MDHEN and CDR2 SYDVKM. The J segment lost 4 bases and the V segment lost 1 base, leaving 5 bases of the junction unmatched.

The chain links TRBV4-1 to TRBJ2-2; TRBD2 is a possible D gene (5 bases). The germline CDR1 and CDR2 sequences are MGHRA and YSYEKL. This CDR3 comprises 16 residues. Trimming cost V 0 bases and J 8 bases, with 16 bases left between them. The CDR3 DNA follows: TGCGCCAGCAGCCAAGATTACCCGGGAAGGTGGGGGGAGCTGTTTTTT. Its translation is CASSQDYPGRWGELFF.

This clonotype has just a few counts. The chain links TRBV19 to TRBJ1-1; TRBD1 might be the D (5 bases). This CDR3 is 14 amino acids long. Trimming removed 3 bases from V and 0 bases from J, with 8 bases in between. Germline values: CDR1 LNHDA, CDR2 SQIVND (reference sequence). The CDR3 coding sequence is TGTGCCAGTAGTATCCGGGGCATGAACACTGAAGCTTTCTTT. Amino acids: CASSIRGMNTEAFF.

There are a few counts of this clonotype. The rearrangement joins TRBV6-5 to TRBJ2-5, with D tentatively TRBD2 (6 bases). CDR1 is MNHEY and CDR2 is SVGAGI in the germline V gene. CDR3 size: 13 residues. V dropped 4 bases and J dropped 1 base, with 7 bases sitting between them. CDR3 sequence (DNA): TGTGCCAGCAGTTGGGGACTCCAAGAGACCCAGTACTTC. Amino acid sequence: CASSWGLQETQYF.

The rearrangement links TRBV19 to TRBJ2-7; 7 bases align to TRBD2. Trimming removed 5 bases from V and 0 bases from J; junction bases left unmatched: 7. The CDR3 loop spans 15 amino acids. Germline loops: CDR1 LNHDA, CDR2 SQIVND (reference sequence). CDR3 DNA sequence: TGTGCCAGTAGTCTAACTAGCGCTGTCTCCTACGAGCAGTACTTC. Amino acids: CASSLTSAVSYEQYF.

This chain uses TRBV5-1 with TRBJ1-1; 10 positions agree with TRBD1. Germline V gene sequence: CDR1 SGHRS, CDR2 YFSETQ. CDR3 length: 14 residues. The V and J ends lost 4 bases and 5 bases, in that order; junction bases with no gene match: 5. CDR3 sequence: CASSPDRGSTEAFF. DNA for the CDR3: TGCGCCAGCAGCCCGGACAGGGGGAGTACTGAAGCTTTCTTT.

This clonotype was counted a few times. The chain is built from TRBV28 and TRBJ2-7; D is ambiguous. The CDR3 is 11 amino acids. Germline V gene data show CDR1 as MDHEN and CDR2 as SYDVKM. Trimming removed 7 bases from V and 7 bases from J, with 11 bases in between. The CDR3 DNA reads TGTGCCAGCACTTTTGGGAAAGAGCAGTACTTC. Its translation: CASTFGKEQYF.

In this sample, this clonotype turned up a few times. This chain links TRBV4-1 with TRBJ2-7; 8 nucleotides line up with TRBD2. There are 17 residues in the CDR3. Trimming at V came to 4 bases and at J to 5 bases, leaving 16 bases not matched to a gene. Germline assignment: CDR1 MGHRA and CDR2 YSYEKL. The CDR3: CASSRPVSAGERNEQYF. DNA for the CDR3: TGCGCCAGCAGCCGCCCCGTCTCAGCGGGAGAACGGAACGAGCAGTACTTC.

The chain couples TRBV2 to TRBJ2-7; 16 bases align to TRBD2. Germline CDR1 SNHLY, CDR2 FYNNEI. The CDR3 length is 15 residues. V shed 6 bases, J shed 6 bases, and the junction held 5 bases outside the gene matches. The CDR3 loop reads CASRPGLAGGFEQYF. The DNA of the CDR3 is TGTGCCAGCAGACCGGGACTAGCGGGAGGGTTCGAGCAGTACTTC.

Ten or more counts support this clonotype. CDR3 DNA: TGTGCCAGCAGCTTAGCGCCCCAGAGAAACATTCAGTACTTC. Its translation: CASSLAPQRNIQYF. The chain couples TRBV7-2 to TRBJ2-4; D gene unclear. Trimming cost V 0 bases and J 6 bases, with 9 bases left between them. Germline CDR1 is SGHTA and CDR2 is FQGNSA. The CDR3 loop spans 14 amino acids.

This clonotype was observed at least ten times. This sequence joins TRBV20-1 and TRBJ2-3, with 7 bases identical to TRBD2. The CDR3 runs 16 residues. Germline V gives CDR1 DFQATT, CDR2 SNEGSKA (reference sequence). V gave up 3 bases and J gave up 2 bases; unmatched junction bases: 11. The CDR3 here is CSASLLAGANTDTQYF. CDR3 coding DNA: TGCAGTGCTAGCCTCCTTGCGGGAGCTAACACAGATACGCAGTATTTT.

This chain joins TRBV2 and TRBJ2-7; 13 bases line up with TRBD2. This CDR3 is built from 17 residues. CDR1 SNHLY and CDR2 FYNNEI come from the germline V gene. The V gene end was trimmed by 7 bases and the J gene end by 7 bases; junction bases not matched to a gene: 16. As DNA, the CDR3 is TGTGCCAGCACAGGACTAGCGGGAGTCGGGGGAATCGATGAGCAGTACTTC. Translated, it gives CASTGLAGVGGIDEQYF.

This clonotype was observed at least ten times. The V call is TRBV3-1, the J call TRBJ2-3; D may be TRBD2 (5 bases). Germline V gene sequence: CDR1 LGHDT, CDR2 YNNKEL (reference sequence). Trimming stripped 2 bases from V and 1 base from J, with 13 bases between. The CDR3 spans 16 residues. Here the CDR3 DNA reads TGTGCCAGCAGCCAAACAGTCGGGATCCGCACAGATACGCAGTATTTT. Translating it yields CASSQTVGIRTDTQYF.

This clonotype was counted ten times or more. The gene calls are TRBV28 and TRBJ1-1; D unclear. Trimming left V 6 bases short and J 6 bases short, with 17 bases between. The CDR3 covers 14 residues. Germline CDR1 reads MDHEN; CDR2 reads SYDVKM. CDR3 residues: CASSPAFPNSEAFF. Written as DNA, the CDR3 is TGTGCCAGCAGCCCGGCCTTTCCTAATTCTGAAGCTTTCTTT.

This clonotype was counted many times. The chain is built from TRBV12-3 or TRBV12-4 and TRBJ2-7; D is unresolved. This CDR3 is built from 13 residues. Trimming shortened V by 3 bases and J by 5 bases, and 11 bases separated the two germline ends. CDR3: CASSLRQINEQYF. In nucleotides, the CDR3 is TGTGCCAGCAGTTTGAGGCAGATTAACGAGCAGTACTTC.

This clonotype was recorded many times. This rearrangement joins TRBV20-1 to TRBJ2-3, with TRBD2 identical over 10 bases. The germline gives CDR1 DFQATT, CDR2 SNEGSKA (reference sequence). CDR3 length: 13 amino acids. Germline trimming cut 7 bases from V and 5 bases from J; bases unmatched to any gene: 6. The CDR3 DNA is TGCAGTGTTCCGGCTAGCGGGAGAGATACGCAGTATTTT. This translates into CSVPASGRDTQYF.

This clonotype was observed at least ten times. The chain joins TRBV7-9 to TRBJ2-1, with TRBD1 identical over 9 bases. There are 17 residues in the CDR3. Germline values: CDR1 SEHNR, CDR2 FQNEAQ (reference sequence). J gave up 5 bases and V 5 bases, and 13 bases lay outside the gene matches. DNA for the CDR3: TGTGCCAGCAGCCTAAGACCGGGACAGGGTGGAAACAATGAGCAGTTCTTC. It codes for CASSLRPGQGGNNEQFF.

This clonotype was picked up many times. The CDR3 DNA reads as TGTGCCAGCAGCTTAGAGTCAGCTGTCATCTACAATGAGCAGTTCTTC. Protein: CASSLESAVIYNEQFF. The chain has TRBV7-8 and TRBJ2-1; D unclear. Per germline, CDR1 SGHVS and CDR2 FQNEAQ. V lost 1 base, J lost 3 bases, and 13 bases lay in between. This CDR3 has 16 residues.

This clonotype was found many times. The J gene is TRBJ2-1, the V gene TRBV28; maybe TRBD2 (6 bases). Germline V lookup: CDR1 MDHEN, CDR2 SYDVKM. Trimming pared 3 bases from V and 12 bases from J, leaving 12 bases between. The CDR3 length is 12 residues. The CDR3 here is CASSLSTSSQFF. The CDR3 bases are TGTGCCAGCAGTTTGTCGACTAGTTCGCAGTTCTTC.

Only a few counts were recorded for this clonotype. The V call is TRBV7-8, the J call TRBJ2-1; 10 bases match TRBD2. The CDR3 is 17 amino acids. Germline CDR1 is SGHVS and CDR2 is FQNEAQ. The junction had 13 bases not matched to a gene; V was cut back by 5 bases and J by 6 bases. The CDR3 reads CASSTFASGRARNEQFF. CDR3 DNA: TGTGCCAGCAGCACCTTCGCAAGCGGGAGGGCCCGCAATGAGCAGTTCTTC. Using reference TRBV7-8 and TRBJ2-1 for the parts outside the CDR3, the full variable domain is GAGVSQSPRYKVAKRGQDVALRCDPISGHVSLFWYQQALGQGPEFLTYFQNEAQLDKSGLPSDRFFAERPEGSVSTLKIQRTQQEDSAVYLCASSTFASGRARNEQFFGPGTRLTVL.

This clonotype has a count of ten or more. The CDR3 DNA is TGTGCCAGCAGGCCGCCAGGCCATGAGCAGTTCTTC. This sequence encodes CASRPPGHEQFF. The chain employs TRBV28 and TRBJ2-1; D not certain. There are 12 residues in the CDR3. The V and J ends lost 6 bases and 8 bases respectively, with 11 bases between them. The V gene's germline CDR1 is MDHEN and CDR2 SYDVKM.

This chain joins TRBV5-1 and TRBJ2-3; D uncertain. Deletions cut 7 bases from V and 2 bases from J, with 14 bases between. Germline V gene data show CDR1 as SGHRS and CDR2 as YFSETQ. The CDR3 contains 14 residues. CDR3 coding DNA: TGCGCCAGCTTGGGAAGCGAGAACACAGATACGCAGTATTTT. Translated: CASLGSENTDTQYF.

This clonotype was found a few times. This chain links TRBV24-1 with TRBJ2-2, with a possible D match to TRBD2 (6 bases). Germline loops: CDR1 KGHDR, CDR2 SFDVKD. This CDR3 spans 15 amino acids. Trimming pared 5 bases from V and 6 bases from J, leaving 15 bases between. CDR3 sequence reads: CATSARPGGSGELFF. CDR3 DNA: TGTGCCACCAGTGCTCGCCCAGGAGGGTCCGGGGAGCTGTTTTTT.

This clonotype has ten or more counts. The chain uses TRBV27 and TRBJ2-1; 9 bases align to TRBD2. This CDR3 is 15 amino acids long. Germline CDR1 and CDR2: MNHEY and SMNVEV (reference sequence). V lost 5 bases, J lost 5 bases, and 7 bases stayed unmatched. CDR3 in DNA: TGTGCCAGCAGTATCCTGACTAGCGGTGACAATGAGCAGTTCTTC. The encoded protein is CASSILTSGDNEQFF.

The sample holds a few counts of this clonotype. The V gene is TRBV28, the J gene TRBJ2-1, with a weak D call TRBD2 (7 bases). The CDR3 consists of 15 residues. Germline loops: CDR1 MDHEN, CDR2 SYDVKM. Trimming stripped 3 bases from V and 3 bases from J, with 12 bases between. The CDR3 DNA follows: TGTGCCAGCAGTTTTGGGGGGGGGCTCTACAATGAGCAGTTCTTC. Amino acids: CASSFGGGLYNEQFF.

This clonotype was counted ten times or more. The chain joins TRBV2 to TRBJ2-7, with D uncertain. From germline, CDR1 is SNHLY and CDR2 FYNNEI. The CDR3 sequence is 11 residues long. V was shortened by 3 bases and J by 7 bases, with 7 bases between the two germline ends. The CDR3 bases are TGTGCCAGCAGTGAGGCATGGGAGCAGTACTTC. Translation: CASSEAWEQYF.

This clonotype was observed at least ten times. The chain has TRBV3-1 and TRBJ2-1, with 14 positions matching TRBD2. The CDR3 sequence is 19 residues long. Per germline, CDR1 LGHDT and CDR2 YNNKEL (reference sequence). V shed 4 bases and J 3 bases; nucleotides not matched to a gene: 11. The CDR3: CASSPAGTSGGRVYNEQFF. CDR3 nucleotide sequence: TGTGCCAGCAGCCCCGCCGGGACTAGCGGGGGACGAGTCTACAATGAGCAGTTCTTC.

This clonotype was seen only a few times. The chain employs TRBV27 and TRBJ2-3; D unclear. The CDR3 loop spans 14 amino acids. Germline V lookup: CDR1 MNHEY, CDR2 SMNVEV (reference sequence). V dropped 3 bases and J dropped 6 bases, with 13 bases sitting between them. CDR3 loop: CASSLGTLGDTQYF. The CDR3 DNA follows: TGTGCCAGCAGTTTGGGAACCCTGGGGGATACGCAGTATTTT.

This clonotype appeared many times. V usage is TRBV20-1 and J usage is TRBJ2-1; 12 nucleotides align to TRBD2. V gave up 3 bases and J gave up 6 bases; unmatched junction bases: 3. The CDR3 covers 14 residues. Germline lookup yields CDR1 DFQATT and CDR2 SNEGSKA (reference sequence). The CDR3 DNA reads as TGCAGTGCTAGCCCGACTAGCGGGGGCAATGAGCAGTTCTTC. Translating gives CSASPTSGGNEQFF.

This chain uses TRBV5-1 with TRBJ2-7; TRBD2 aligns across 7 bases. In germline, CDR1 is SGHRS, CDR2 YFSETQ. This CDR3 region has 15 residues. J was trimmed by 2 bases and V by 2 bases; bases with no gene match: 7. The CDR3 here is CASSLLASGPYEQYF. The CDR3 coding sequence is TGCGCCAGCAGCTTACTCGCTAGCGGTCCCTACGAGCAGTACTTC.